A single sample gave rise to the 8 T cell receptor beta chains below, sequenced in a study of blood T cell repertoires in COVID-19. Only in-frame clones appear in the TCRdb table, and some are missing; sequencing was by immunoSEQ multiplex PCR. The sample records 270,000 or so clones, under 90% being singletons. Source material: peripheral blood. Receptors were obtained from a woman in her thirties with COVID-19, enrolled during active disease.

This clone was found once. This chain uses TRBV27 with TRBJ1-2; 7 positions agree with TRBD1. The CDR3 runs to 13 residues. Trimming removed 8 bases from V and 6 bases from J; junction bases left unmatched: 9. Germline CDR1 and CDR2: MNHEY and SMNVEV (reference sequence). The CDR3, as DNA: TGTGCCAGCCGATTGACAGGGTCCCATGGCTACACCTTC. Amino acid sequence: CASRLTGSHGYTF.

The V and J genes are TRBV5-1 and TRBJ1-1; D is ambiguous. V shed 2 bases and J shed 7 bases, with 15 bases lying between them. The germline gives CDR1 SGHRS, CDR2 YFSETQ. CDR3 size: 14 residues. The CDR3, as DNA: TGCGCCAGCAGCTTTGAACAGAACCTCTATGAAGCTTTCTTT. It specifies CASSFEQNLYEAFF.

The chain uses TRBV5-6 and TRBJ1-2, with D perhaps TRBD1 (5 bases). CDR1 is SGHDT, CDR2 YYEEEE, per germline. This CDR3 contains 15 residues. With 3 bases removed from V and 6 bases from J, the gap between germline ends came to 18 bases. The CDR3: CASSYRFIGGDGYTF. As DNA, the CDR3 is TGTGCCAGCAGCTATCGCTTTATAGGAGGGGATGGCTACACCTTC.

The genes are TRBV6-4 and TRBJ1-1; the D is unclear. Germline values: CDR1 MRHNA, CDR2 SNTAGT. Trimming cost V 4 bases and J 1 base, with 7 bases left between them. The CDR3 spans 13 residues. CDR3 coding DNA: TGTGCCAGCAGTGGAGGGCCGAACACTGAAGCTTTCTTT. This encodes CASSGGPNTEAFF.

CDR3 DNA: TGTGCCAGCAGTGCCGAACCGGACAGGGGAAATCAGCCCCAGCATTTT. It yields the protein CASSAEPDRGNQPQHF. The chain employs TRBV6-1 and TRBJ1-5; 9 nucleotides align to TRBD1. J gave up 4 bases and V 4 bases, and 8 bases lay outside the gene matches. In germline, CDR1 is MNHNS, CDR2 SASEGT. The CDR3 runs 16 residues.

The gene calls are TRBV28 and TRBJ1-2; 7 bases are shared with TRBD1. The junction had 3 bases not matched to a gene; V was cut back by 6 bases and J by 2 bases. Germline V gives CDR1 MDHEN, CDR2 SYDVKM. CDR3 length: 13 residues. The CDR3 sequence is CASRRQGNYGYTF. The CDR3 coding sequence is TGTGCCAGCAGGAGACAGGGAAACTATGGCTACACCTTC.

The chain employs TRBV5-3 and TRBJ1-1, with 8 bases fitting TRBD1. TRBV5-3 is designated an ORF whose function remains uncertain. The V segment lost 3 bases and the J segment 5 bases; nucleotides outside the gene matches: 6. The CDR3 runs to 14 residues. CDR3 in DNA: TGTGCCAGAAGCTCCAGGGGGCAATGGACTGAAGCTTTCTTT. It codes for CARSSRGQWTEAFF.

CDR3 region: CASSLAFSYEQYF. Written as DNA, the CDR3 is TGTGCCAGCAGCTTAGCGTTCTCCTACGAGCAGTACTTC. J is TRBJ2-7 and V is TRBV11-3; D uncertain. The CDR3 is made up of 13 amino acids. V was shortened by 1 base and J by 0 bases, with 4 bases between the two germline ends. The germline gives CDR1 SGHNT, CDR2 YENEEA.